This T cell receptor beta chain was identified in a study of T cell repertoires in aging, cancer and after chemotherapy. The study's findings and limits: Untreated cancer patients had significantly lower blood TCR diversity than age-matched healthy donors.

Rearranged V-D-J TRB sequences were amplified with a mixed TRB-A/B primer pool. MiXCR was run by TCRdb on the multiplex PCR reads, yielding one entry per CDR3 protein. The sample lists around 1,700 distinct CDR3 sequences, around 35% occurring once. This clonotype was found a few times. The antigen remains undetermined. Germline values: CDR1 MGHRA, CDR2 YSYEKL. CDR3 length: 16 residues. The ends lost 0 bases at V and 15 bases at J; junction bases unmatched: 17. The template was genomic DNA from peripheral blood, not RNA. The source material was blood. This TCR derives from a human donor with a solid tumor. The donor label of this sample is uncertain. The chain has TRBV4-1 and TRBJ2-1; 7 positions match TRBD1. The CDR3 DNA sequence: TGCGCCAGCAGCCAAGATCTGGCCCCGGGACAGTCCCTGGGGTTCTTC. Its protein is CASSQDLAPGQSLGFF.